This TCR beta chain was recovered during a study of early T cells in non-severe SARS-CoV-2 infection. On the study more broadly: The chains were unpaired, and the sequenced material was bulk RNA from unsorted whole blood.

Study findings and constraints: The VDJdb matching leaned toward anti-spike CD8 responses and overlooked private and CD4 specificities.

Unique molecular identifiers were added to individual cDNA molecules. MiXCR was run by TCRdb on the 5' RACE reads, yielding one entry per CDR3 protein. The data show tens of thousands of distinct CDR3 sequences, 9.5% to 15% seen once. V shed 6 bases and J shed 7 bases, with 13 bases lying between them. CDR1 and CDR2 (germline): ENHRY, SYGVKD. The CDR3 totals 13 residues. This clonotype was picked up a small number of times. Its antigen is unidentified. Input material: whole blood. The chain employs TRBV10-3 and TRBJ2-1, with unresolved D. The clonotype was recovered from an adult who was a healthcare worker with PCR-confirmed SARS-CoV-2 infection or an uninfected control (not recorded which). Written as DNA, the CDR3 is TGTGCCATCAGGGGCCTGGTGGGGAATGAGCAGTTCTTC. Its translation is CAIRGLVGNEQFF.